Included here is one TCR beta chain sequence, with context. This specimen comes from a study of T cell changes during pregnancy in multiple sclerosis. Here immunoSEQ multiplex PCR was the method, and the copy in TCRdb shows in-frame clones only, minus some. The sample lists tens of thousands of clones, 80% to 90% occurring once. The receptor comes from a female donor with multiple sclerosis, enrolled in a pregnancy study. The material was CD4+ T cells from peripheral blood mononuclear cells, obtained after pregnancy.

In DNA, the CDR3 is TGTGCCAGCAGCCCCCGAGGAGGGGCTAATGAAAAACTGTTTTTT. Amino acid sequence: CASSPRGGANEKLFF. The chain joins TRBV21-1 to TRBJ1-4. TRBV21-1 constitutes a pseudogene. CDR3 length: 15 amino acids.